This paragraph reports one T cell receptor (beta chain). The germline gives CDR1 MGHDK, CDR2 SYGVNS. The CDR3 contains 12 residues. V dropped 4 bases and J dropped 7 bases, with 7 bases sitting between them. This sample is part of a study of blood T cell repertoires in COVID-19. Profiling relied on immunoSEQ multiplex PCR, and the TCRdb table lists in-frame clones only, not all of them. The table shows under 150,000 clones, with about 80% occurring only once. The TCR originated in a man aged 40-50 years with active or convalescent COVID-19. This chain uses TRBV25-1 with TRBJ1-4, with D unresolved. Material for sequencing was peripheral blood. DNA for the CDR3: TGTGCCAGCAGTGGTGTCAGTGAAAAACTGTTTTTT. Amino acid sequence: CASSGVSEKLFF.